These 9 T cell receptor beta chains came from one sample sequenced in a study of shared clonotypes between healthy human individuals. The data were produced by immunoSEQ multiplex PCR, yet TCRdb's version contains in-frame clones alone and is incomplete. The sample contains roughly 530,000 clones, about 96% of which appear only once. The sample comprised naive CD4+ T cells sorted from blood. Subset reported: CD45RA+ positively selected. All receptors derive from a woman aged 30 to 39 in good health.

This chain joins TRBV10-3 and TRBJ2-3; D uncertain. This CDR3 spans 14 amino acids. Trimming removed 7 bases from V and 0 bases from J, with 11 bases in between. The germline V gene has CDR1 ENHRY and CDR2 SYGVKD. CDR3 sequence (DNA): TGTGCCATCAAGCCGGAACTTAGCACAGATACGCAGTATTTT. It is translated as CAIKPELSTDTQYF.

This sequence joins TRBV5-4 and TRBJ2-7, with TRBD1 identical over 9 bases. Germline CDR1 and CDR2: SGHNT and YYREEE (reference sequence). V shed 5 bases and J 3 bases; nucleotides not matched to a gene: 9. The CDR3 spans 15 residues. The CDR3 DNA reads as TGTGCCAGCAGTAAAGGACAGGGGCCAGGCTACGAGCAGTACTTC. It encodes CASSKGQGPGYEQYF.

CDR3 nucleotides: TGTGCCAGCAGCCTTACGGGATTGGATACGCAGTATTTT. Protein: CASSLTGLDTQYF. The chain recombines TRBV11-3 with TRBJ2-3; the D gene is possibly TRBD2 (5 bases). Germline CDR1 is SGHNT and CDR2 is YENEEA. The germline V and J ends were trimmed by 5 bases and 6 bases, with 12 bases remaining between them. The CDR3 length is 13 residues.

This clone appeared a few times. The chain couples TRBV4-2 to TRBJ2-7; either TRBD1 or TRBD2 may fit D (5 bases each). Trimming removed 5 bases from V and 5 bases from J, with 13 bases in between. The CDR3 has 13 residues. CDR1 and CDR2 from the germline V gene are LGHNA and YNFKEQ. CDR3 sequence reads: CASSRGDADEQYF. The DNA of the CDR3 is TGTGCCAGCAGCAGGGGAGATGCGGACGAGCAGTACTTC.

The chain carries TRBV9 and TRBJ2-5, with unresolved D. The CDR3 has 12 amino acids. The germline gives CDR1 SGDLS, CDR2 YYNGEE. V was trimmed by 1 base and J by 3 bases, leaving 4 bases between them. CDR3 residues: CASSVNEETQYF. CDR3 nucleotides: TGTGCCAGCAGCGTAAATGAAGAGACCCAGTACTTC.

V and J are TRBV4-2 and TRBJ2-1; possibly TRBD2 for D (6 bases). With 0 bases removed from V and 4 bases from J, the gap between germline ends came to 19 bases. CDR1 is LGHNA and CDR2 is YNFKEQ in the germline V gene. CDR3 length: 18 residues. The CDR3 DNA reads TGTGCCAGCAGCCAAGACCTTATGGGACTGGGAGTTTACAATGAGCAGTTCTTC. The encoded protein is CASSQDLMGLGVYNEQFF.

The V and J genes are TRBV28 and TRBJ2-1; the D gene could be TRBD1 or TRBD2 (5 bases each). CDR1 and CDR2 from the germline V gene are MDHEN and SYDVKM. The V and J ends lost 11 bases and 0 bases respectively, with 11 bases between them. This CDR3 is 13 amino acids long. The CDR3 protein is CASGTDSYNEQFF. The DNA of the CDR3 is TGTGCCTCCGGGACCGACTCCTACAATGAGCAGTTCTTC. The full variable domain, completed using reference TRBV28 and TRBJ2-1, is DVKVTQSSRYLVKRTGEKVFLECVQDMDHENMFWYRQDPGLGLRLIYFSYDVKMKEKGDIPEGYSVSREKKERFSLILESASTNQTSMYLCASGTDSYNEQFFGPGTRLTVL.

The V call is TRBV28, the J call TRBJ1-1, with 10 bases identical to TRBD1. CDR1 is MDHEN and CDR2 is SYDVKM in the germline V gene. Trimming took 3 bases from V and 5 from J; bases not matched to a gene: 0. CDR3 length: 13 residues. The CDR3 DNA reads TGTGCCAGCAGTTTGGACAGGGGGACTGAAGCTTTCTTT. This translates into CASSLDRGTEAFF.

The rearrangement uses TRBV7-2 and TRBJ2-5; D call uncertain. The CDR3 contains 13 residues. With 2 bases removed from V and 3 bases from J, the gap between germline ends came to 7 bases. CDR1 is SGHTA and CDR2 is FQGNSA in the germline V gene. CDR3 sequence reads: CASSLSREETQYF. The CDR3 region has the DNA TGTGCCAGCAGCTTATCAAGAGAAGAGACCCAGTACTTC.